This TCR beta chain originates from a study of CD8+CD57+ T cells in acquired aplastic anemia. Patients who underwent sequencing had shown CD8+CD57+ cell expansion by flow cytometry. The patients, all of them, had severe acquired aplastic anemia. This clonotype appeared many times. This CDR3 has 13 amino acids. V gave up 3 bases and J gave up 3 bases, with 9 bases separating them. CDR3 and TCR beta VDJ profiling relied on genomic DNA as the template. TCRdb re-called the reads through MiXCR, storing one row per CDR3 protein. The data hold about 180,000 distinct CDR3 sequences, with under 55% observed a single time.

The J gene is TRBJ2-7, the V gene TRBV12-3 or TRBV12-4, with D uncertain. This TCR came from a human donor with aplastic anemia. Sequencing was done on a sample of sorted CD4+, CD8+, or CD8+CD57+ T cells (not recorded which) from PBMCs. This CDR3 reads CASSFHPSYEQYF. The CDR3 bases are TGTGCCAGCAGTTTCCATCCCAGCTACGAGCAGTACTTC.